These T cell receptor beta chains were read from a single sample in a study of blood T cells in healthy people across ages. TCRdb fed the 5' RACE reads into MiXCR, producing one record per CDR3 protein. The table shows around 800,000 distinct CDR3 sequences, with about 48% occurring only once. The sample comprised blood. Every receptor here comes from an elderly man in good health. CDR3s include the opening cysteine and the closing phenylalanine or tryptophan. A D gene is named only where the DNA matches it firmly. Size is omitted from some rows. Given values are once, few, many or a class for expanded clones.

v_gene	j_gene	d_gene	abundance	CDR3aa	CDR3nt
TRBV12-3/TRBV12-4	TRBJ2-1	-	-	CASSLGGTINNEQFF	TGTGCCAGCAGTTTAGGGGGCACCATAAACAATGAGCAGTTCTTC
TRBV30	TRBJ2-7	TRBD1	-	CAWRSRGKVYEQYF	TGTGCCTGGAGGTCCAGGGGGAAAGTTTACGAGCAGTACTTC
TRBV21-1	TRBJ1-2	-	few	CASSKGANRGPNYGYTF	TGTGCCAGCAGCAAAGGCGCTAACAGGGGCCCCAACTATGGCTACACCTTC
TRBV7-2	TRBJ1-2	TRBD1	-	CASSLDGTGTGGYTF	TGTGCCAGCAGCTTAGATGGGACAGGGACCGGTGGCTACACCTTC
TRBV9	TRBJ2-7	TRBD1	-	CASSARDRGNYEQYF	TGTGCCAGCAGCGCCCGGGACAGGGGGAACTACGAGCAGTACTTC
TRBV18	TRBJ2-7	TRBD1	once	CASSPLPTGEDSYEQYF	TGTGCCAGCTCGCCCCTACCGACAGGGGAAGACTCCTACGAGCAGTACTTC
TRBV24-1	TRBJ2-7	TRBD2	-	CATSEGPGLPGGGEQYF	TGTGCCACCAGTGAAGGGCCGGGACTACCGGGAGGGGGCGAGCAGTACTTC
TRBV27	TRBJ1-2	TRBD1	once	CASSLGRGLRNYGYTF	TGTGCCAGCAGTTTAGGGAGGGGGCTTCGTAACTATGGCTACACCTTC
TRBV27	TRBJ2-4	-	few	CASSPSREGRAKNIQYF	TGTGCCAGCAGTCCCTCCCGAGAGGGGAGGGCCAAAAACATTCAGTACTTC
TRBV27	TRBJ1-3	TRBD1	-	CASSQTGTGLSGNTIYF	TGTGCCAGCAGTCAAACCGGGACAGGGCTCTCTGGAAACACCATATATTTT
TRBV20-1	TRBJ2-3	TRBD2	-	CSAPTSGIQGDTQYF	TGCAGTGCCCCGACTAGCGGGATCCAGGGAGATACGCAGTATTTT
TRBV25-1	TRBJ2-7	-	-	CASSEYAPYEQYF	TGTGCCAGCAGTGAATACGCCCCCTACGAGCAGTACTTC
TRBV12-3/TRBV12-4	TRBJ1-6	-	few	CASSLSVATSPLHF	TGTGCCAGCAGTTTATCGGTGGCGACTTCACCCCTCCACTTT
TRBV29-1	TRBJ2-5	-	few	CSLGRGQETQYF	TGCAGCCTGGGTAGGGGACAAGAGACCCAGTACTTC